This T cell receptor beta chain was sequenced during a study of OX40 agonist ivuxolimab in advanced cancers. Produced via immunoSEQ multiplex PCR; TCRdb's table is partial and in-frame only. The data contain tens of thousands of clones, around 89% of them singletons. The sample in question was CD4+ or CD8+ T cells sorted from blood, obtained in a trial of the OX40 agonist ivuxolimab. The receptor was isolated from an adult with an advanced solid tumor such as melanoma, head and neck, liver or kidney cancer.

The CDR3 DNA sequence: TGTGCCAGCAGCCGGGACAGGAGAAACACTGAAGCTTTCTTT. It codes for CASSRDRRNTEAFF. The chain carries TRBV28 and TRBJ1-1; 8 bases fit TRBD1. The junction had 5 bases not matched to a gene; V was cut back by 6 bases and J by 2 bases. The CDR3 sequence is 14 residues long. In germline, CDR1 is MDHEN, CDR2 SYDVKM.